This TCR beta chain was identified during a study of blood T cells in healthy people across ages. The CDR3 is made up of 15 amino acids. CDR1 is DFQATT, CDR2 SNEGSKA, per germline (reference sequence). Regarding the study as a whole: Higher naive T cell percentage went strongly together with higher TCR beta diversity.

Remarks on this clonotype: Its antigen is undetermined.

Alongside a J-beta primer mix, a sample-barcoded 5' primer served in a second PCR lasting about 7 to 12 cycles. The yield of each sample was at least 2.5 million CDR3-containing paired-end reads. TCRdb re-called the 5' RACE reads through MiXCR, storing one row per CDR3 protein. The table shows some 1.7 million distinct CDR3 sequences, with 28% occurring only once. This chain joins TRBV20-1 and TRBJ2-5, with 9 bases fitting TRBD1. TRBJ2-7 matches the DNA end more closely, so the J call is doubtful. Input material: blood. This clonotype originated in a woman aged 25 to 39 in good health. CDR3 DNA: TGCAGTGCTAGGGGAGGGACAGGGATCGCGGGCGAGCAGTACTTC. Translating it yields CSARGGTGIAGEQYF.